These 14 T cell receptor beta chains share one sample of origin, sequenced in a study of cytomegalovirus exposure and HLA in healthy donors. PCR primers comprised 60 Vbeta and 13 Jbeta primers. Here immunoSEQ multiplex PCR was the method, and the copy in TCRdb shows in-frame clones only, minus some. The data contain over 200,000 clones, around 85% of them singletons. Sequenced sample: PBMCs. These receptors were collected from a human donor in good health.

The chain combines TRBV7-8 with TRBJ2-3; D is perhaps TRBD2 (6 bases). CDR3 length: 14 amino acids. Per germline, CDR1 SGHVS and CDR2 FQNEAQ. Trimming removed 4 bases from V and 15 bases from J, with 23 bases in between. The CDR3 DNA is TGTGCCAGCAGCTCCCGACTCTCCAGCGGGTTGTCATATTTT. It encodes CASSSRLSSGLSYF.

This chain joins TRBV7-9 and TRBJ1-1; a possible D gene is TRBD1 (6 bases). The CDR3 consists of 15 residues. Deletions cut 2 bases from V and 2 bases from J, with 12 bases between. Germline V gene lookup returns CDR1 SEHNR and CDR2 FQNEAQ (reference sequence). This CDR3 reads CASSLTDRPNTEAFF. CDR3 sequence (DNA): TGTGCCAGCAGCTTAACCGACAGGCCCAACACTGAAGCTTTCTTT. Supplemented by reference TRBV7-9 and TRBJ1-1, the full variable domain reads DTGVSQNPRHKITKRGQNVTFRCDPISEHNRLYWYRQTLGQGPEFLTYFQNEAQLEKSRLLSDRFSAERPKGSFSTLEIQRTEQGDSAMYLCASSLTDRPNTEAFFGQGTRLTVV.

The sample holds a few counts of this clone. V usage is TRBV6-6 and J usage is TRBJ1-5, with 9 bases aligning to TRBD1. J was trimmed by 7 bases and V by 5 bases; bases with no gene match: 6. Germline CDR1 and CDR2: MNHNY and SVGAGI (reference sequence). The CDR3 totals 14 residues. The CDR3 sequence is CASSHRGQEQPQHF. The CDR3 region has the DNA TGTGCCAGCAGTCACAGGGGGCAGGAGCAGCCCCAGCATTTT.

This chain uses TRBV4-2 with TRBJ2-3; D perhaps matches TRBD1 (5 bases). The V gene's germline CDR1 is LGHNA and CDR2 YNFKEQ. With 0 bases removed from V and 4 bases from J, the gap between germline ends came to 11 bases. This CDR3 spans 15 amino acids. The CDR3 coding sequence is TGTGCCAGCAGCCAAGAAGCAGGGTCGCCAGATACGCAGTATTTT. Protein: CASSQEAGSPDTQYF.

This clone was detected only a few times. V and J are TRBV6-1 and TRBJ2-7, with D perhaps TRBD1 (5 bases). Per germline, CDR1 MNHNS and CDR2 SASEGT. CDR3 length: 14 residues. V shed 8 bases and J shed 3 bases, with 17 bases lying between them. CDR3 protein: CASFPTVTDYEQYF. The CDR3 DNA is TGTGCCAGCTTCCCGACAGTTACCGACTACGAGCAGTACTTC.

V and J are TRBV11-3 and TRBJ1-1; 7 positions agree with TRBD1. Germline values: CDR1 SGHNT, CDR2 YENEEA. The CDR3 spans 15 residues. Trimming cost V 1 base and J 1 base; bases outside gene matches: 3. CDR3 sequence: CASSLGGTANTEAFF. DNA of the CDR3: TGTGCCAGCAGCTTAGGGGGGACAGCGAACACTGAAGCTTTCTTT.

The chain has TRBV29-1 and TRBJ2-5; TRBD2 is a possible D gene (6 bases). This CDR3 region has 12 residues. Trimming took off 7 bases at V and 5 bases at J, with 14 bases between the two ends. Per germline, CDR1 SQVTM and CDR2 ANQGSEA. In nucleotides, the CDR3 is TGCAGCGCCGGCTGGGCGGGGGAGACCCAGTACTTC. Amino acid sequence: CSAGWAGETQYF. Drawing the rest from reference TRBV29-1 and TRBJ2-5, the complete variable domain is SAVISQKPSRDICQRGTSLTIQCQVDSQVTMMFWYRQQPGQSLTLIATANQGSEATYESGFVIDKFPISRPNLTFSTLTVSNMSPEDSSIYLCSAGWAGETQYFGPGTRLLVL.

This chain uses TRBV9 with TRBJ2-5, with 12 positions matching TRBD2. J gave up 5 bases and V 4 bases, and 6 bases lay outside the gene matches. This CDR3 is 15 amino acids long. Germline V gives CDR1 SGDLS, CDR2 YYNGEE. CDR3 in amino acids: CASSTLAGGRETQYF. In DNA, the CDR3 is TGTGCCAGCAGCACCCTAGCGGGAGGGCGGGAGACCCAGTACTTC.

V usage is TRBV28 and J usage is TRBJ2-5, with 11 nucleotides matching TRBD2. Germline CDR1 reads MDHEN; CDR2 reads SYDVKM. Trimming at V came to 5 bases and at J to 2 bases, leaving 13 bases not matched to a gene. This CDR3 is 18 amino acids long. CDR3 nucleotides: TGTGCCAGCAGTCGCACGGGACTAGCGGAGAGATCGCAAGAGACCCAGTACTTC. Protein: CASSRTGLAERSQETQYF. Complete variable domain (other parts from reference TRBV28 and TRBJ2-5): DVKVTQSSRYLVKRTGEKVFLECVQDMDHENMFWYRQDPGLGLRLIYFSYDVKMKEKGDIPEGYSVSREKKERFSLILESASTNQTSMYLCASSRTGLAERSQETQYFGPGTRLLVL.

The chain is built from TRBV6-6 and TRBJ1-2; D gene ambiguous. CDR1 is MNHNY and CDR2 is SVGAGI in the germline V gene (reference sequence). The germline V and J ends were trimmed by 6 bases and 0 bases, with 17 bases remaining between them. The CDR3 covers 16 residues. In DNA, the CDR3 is TGTGCCAGCAGCCCATTTGCGGGTTCTACTAACTATGGCTACACCTTC. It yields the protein CASSPFAGSTNYGYTF.

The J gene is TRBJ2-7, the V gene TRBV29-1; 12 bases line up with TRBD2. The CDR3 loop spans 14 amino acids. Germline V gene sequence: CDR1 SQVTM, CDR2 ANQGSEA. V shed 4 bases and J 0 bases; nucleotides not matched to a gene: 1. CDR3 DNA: TGCAGCGTTGCGACTAGCGGGAGCTCCTACGAGCAGTACTTC. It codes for CSVATSGSSYEQYF.

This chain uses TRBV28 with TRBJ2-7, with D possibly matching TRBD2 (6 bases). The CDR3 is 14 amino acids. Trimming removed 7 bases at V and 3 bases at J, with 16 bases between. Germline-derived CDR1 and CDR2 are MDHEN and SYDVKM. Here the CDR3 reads CASTSGGHLYEQYF. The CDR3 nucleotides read TGTGCCAGCACTTCCGGAGGGCATCTCTACGAGCAGTACTTC.

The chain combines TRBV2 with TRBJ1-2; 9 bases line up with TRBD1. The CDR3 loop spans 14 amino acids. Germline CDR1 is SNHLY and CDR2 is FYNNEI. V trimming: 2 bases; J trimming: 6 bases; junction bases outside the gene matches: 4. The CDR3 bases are TGTGCCAGCAGTGAAACAGGGGGCGCGAATGGCTACACCTTC. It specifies CASSETGGANGYTF.

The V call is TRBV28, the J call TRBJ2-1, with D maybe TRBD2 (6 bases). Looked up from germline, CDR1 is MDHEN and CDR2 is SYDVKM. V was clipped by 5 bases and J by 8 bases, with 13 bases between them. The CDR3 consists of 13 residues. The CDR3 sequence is CASSPRGMYEQFF. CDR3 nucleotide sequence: TGTGCCAGCAGTCCCCGGGGGATGTATGAGCAGTTCTTC. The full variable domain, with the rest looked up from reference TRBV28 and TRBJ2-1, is DVKVTQSSRYLVKRTGEKVFLECVQDMDHENMFWYRQDPGLGLRLIYFSYDVKMKEKGDIPEGYSVSREKKERFSLILESASTNQTSMYLCASSPRGMYEQFFGPGTRLTVL.